The next 22 T cell receptor beta chains were all read from a single sample in a study of blood T cell repertoires in COVID-19. Repertoires were generated with immunoSEQ multiplex PCR, while TCRdb's copy carries only in-frame clones and drops some. The sample has 190,000 or so clones; approximately 75% are singletons. Sequencing used PBMCs or T cells enriched from blood (not recorded which). The receptors shown here come from a man between 40 and 49 years old who had recovered from COVID-19.

This chain uses TRBV5-5 with TRBJ1-2, with 7 bases fitting TRBD1. The germline V gene encodes CDR1 SGHKS and CDR2 YYEKEE (reference sequence). The CDR3 is 13 amino acids. V was clipped by 1 base and J by 10 bases; unmatched bases: 7. The CDR3 coding sequence is TGTGCCAGCAGCTTGAGGGGGCGCCTAGTCTACACCTTC. Translating it yields CASSLRGRLVYTF.

The V and J genes are TRBV6-1 and TRBJ2-3; 7 bases match TRBD2. The germline V gene encodes CDR1 MNHNS and CDR2 SASEGT. This CDR3 has 18 amino acids. V lost 2 bases and J lost 2; bases outside the gene matches: 13. In DNA form, the CDR3 reads TGTGCCAGCAGTGAAAGGGGCCTTGGGCTAGCGGACACAGATACGCAGTATTTT. Amino acids: CASSERGLGLADTDTQYF.

This clone appeared a few times. The V and J genes are TRBV19 and TRBJ2-7, with 7 bases fitting TRBD1. This CDR3 contains 16 residues. Per the germline V gene, CDR1 is LNHDA and CDR2 is SQIVND (reference sequence). With V trimmed by 10 bases and J by 3 bases, 18 bases remained unmatched. The CDR3 spells CATSTGFLTTHYEQYF. The CDR3 nucleotides are TGTGCCACCTCGACAGGGTTCCTCACTACTCACTACGAGCAGTACTTC.

This chain links TRBV18 with TRBJ2-3; TRBD2 matches at 8 bases. Germline CDR1 is KGHSH and CDR2 is LQKENI. The J segment lost 0 bases and the V segment lost 10 bases, leaving 6 bases of the junction unmatched. This CDR3 region has 14 residues. The CDR3 DNA follows: TGTGCCACCGCTACGGGGGGGAGCACAGATACGCAGTATTTT. Protein sequence: CATATGGSTDTQYF.

The chain is built from TRBV2 and TRBJ1-4; TRBD1 agrees at 11 bases. The CDR3 contains 14 residues. Germline V gene data show CDR1 as SNHLY and CDR2 as FYNNEI. V shed 6 bases and J 9 bases; nucleotides not matched to a gene: 6. The DNA for the CDR3 is TGTGCCAGCAGCGTCCGGGACAGGGGGAAAAAACTGTTTTTT. It encodes CASSVRDRGKKLFF.

This chain uses TRBV4-1 with TRBJ1-6, with D uncertain. The ends were cut back, 1 base at V and 0 bases at J, with 10 bases in the middle. Germline V gene sequence: CDR1 MGHRA, CDR2 YSYEKL. The CDR3 is 17 amino acids. In DNA, the CDR3 is TGCGCCAGCAGCCAAGGGCTTGGAGGCTCCTATAATTCACCCCTCCACTTT. It translates to CASSQGLGGSYNSPLHF.

The J gene is TRBJ2-7, the V gene TRBV7-2; no reliable D call. The V and J ends lost 5 bases and 6 bases respectively, with 11 bases between them. The CDR3 sequence is 12 residues long. Germline V gives CDR1 SGHTA, CDR2 FQGNSA. This CDR3 is CASSPPLSEQYF. The CDR3 coding sequence is TGTGCCAGCAGCCCCCCCCTCTCCGAGCAGTACTTC.

The V call is TRBV12-5, the J call TRBJ2-7; D might be TRBD2 (6 bases). The length of the CDR3 is 14 residues. Looked up from germline, CDR1 is LGHNT and CDR2 is FRNRAP. V was cut by 6 bases and J by 2 bases, with 14 bases left in between. The DNA for the CDR3 is TGTGCTAGTGGACGGGACTCGAGAACCTACGAGCAGTACTTC. It specifies CASGRDSRTYEQYF.

CDR3 in DNA: TGTGCCAGCAGTTACTCGTTCGGCTACGAGCAGTACTTC. Translation: CASSYSFGYEQYF. This chain connects TRBV6-5 to TRBJ2-7; D unresolved. Deletions cut 0 bases from V and 3 bases from J, with 6 bases between. This CDR3 region has 13 residues. Per germline, CDR1 MNHEY and CDR2 SVGAGI.

This clone was observed a handful of times. The chain recombines TRBV18 with TRBJ2-7; possible D gene TRBD2, 5 bases. The CDR3 is 14 residues long. Germline CDR1 reads KGHSH; CDR2 reads LQKENI. V was cut by 2 bases and J by 2 bases, with 10 bases left in between. In DNA form, the CDR3 reads TGTGCCAGCTCACCAAGCGGAAACCCCTACGAGCAGTACTTC. Translation gives CASSPSGNPYEQYF.

The V gene is TRBV19, the J gene TRBJ2-3; 7 nucleotides align to TRBD1. The germline V gene encodes CDR1 LNHDA and CDR2 SQIVND (reference sequence). The CDR3 runs to 14 residues. Losses at the gene ends were 5 bases for V and 5 bases for J; bases not matched to a gene: 7. CDR3 DNA: TGTGCCAGTAGTTTCGACAGGGTGGTAGATACGCAGTATTTT. Translated: CASSFDRVVDTQYF.

The chain links TRBV18 to TRBJ1-4; 9 positions agree with TRBD1. The CDR3 is 17 amino acids. CDR1 is KGHSH and CDR2 is LQKENI in the germline V gene. The V gene end was trimmed by 0 bases and the J gene end by 4 bases; junction bases not matched to a gene: 6. The CDR3 nucleotides read TGTGCCAGCTCACCACCCCGGACAGGGGCGAATAATGAAAAACTGTTTTTT. Its protein product is CASSPPRTGANNEKLFF.

Only a few counts were recorded for this clone. The gene calls are TRBV29-1 and TRBJ1-1, with D perhaps matching TRBD1 (5 bases). CDR1 and CDR2 from the germline V gene are SQVTM and ANQGSEA. The germline V and J ends were trimmed by 6 bases and 4 bases, with 15 bases remaining between them. The CDR3 covers 13 residues. CDR3 sequence: CSVQGKRSTEAFF. Here the CDR3 DNA reads TGCAGCGTCCAGGGCAAAAGGAGCACTGAAGCTTTCTTT.

In the case of this clone: Other DNA variants within this sample encode the same CDR3. The V and J genes are TRBV29-1 and TRBJ1-1; 7 positions agree with TRBD1. Germline V gene lookup returns CDR1 SQVTM and CDR2 ANQGSEA. This CDR3 has 12 residues. J gave up 3 bases and V 4 bases, and 2 bases lay outside the gene matches. The CDR3 DNA follows: TGCAGCGTTGCAGGGGGTTACACTGAAGCTTTCTTT. Its protein product is CSVAGGYTEAFF.

The chain has TRBV5-1 and TRBJ2-2; weak D call: TRBD2 (6 bases). V was clipped by 6 bases and J by 2 bases, with 14 bases between them. The CDR3 loop spans 15 amino acids. Per germline, CDR1 SGHRS and CDR2 YFSETQ. CDR3 amino acids: CASTPGGINTGELFF. CDR3 sequence (DNA): TGCGCCAGCACCCCCGGGGGAATCAACACCGGGGAGCTGTTTTTT.

This chain links TRBV6-5 with TRBJ1-6, with D tentatively TRBD1 (5 bases). The CDR3 runs to 14 residues. Per the germline V gene, CDR1 is MNHEY and CDR2 is SVGAGI. The germline V and J ends were trimmed by 1 base and 9 bases, with 10 bases remaining between them. This CDR3 reads CASSYYQGSSPLHF. CDR3 sequence (DNA): TGTGCCAGCAGTTACTACCAGGGCAGTTCACCCCTCCACTTT.

This clone was seen a few times. The chain combines TRBV3-1 (or the pseudogene TRBV3-2) with TRBJ1-2, with 11 bases identical to TRBD1. The CDR3 runs 15 residues. The V gene's germline CDR1 is LGHDT and CDR2 YNNKEL (reference sequence). Trimming cost V 4 bases and J 8 bases; bases outside gene matches: 9. The CDR3 nucleotides read TGTGCCAGCAGCCCAGGACAGGGGGCCGCGTGGGGCTACACCTTC. This encodes CASSPGQGAAWGYTF.

This clone was seen a few times. The CDR3 region is CASSPSGGPTQYF. CDR3 nucleotide sequence: TGTGCCAGCAGCCCCTCAGGGGGCCCCACCCAGTACTTC. The chain is built from TRBV3-1 (or the pseudogene TRBV3-2) and TRBJ2-5, with TRBD1 identical over 8 bases. The CDR3 runs 13 residues. Germline CDR1 reads LGHDT; CDR2 reads YNNKEL (reference sequence). The trim removed 4 bases at V and 8 bases at J, leaving 6 bases unmatched.

This sequence joins TRBV9 and TRBJ2-7, with 7 nucleotides matching TRBD2. Germline CDR1 and CDR2: SGDLS and YYNGEE. J lost 2 bases, V lost 0 bases, and 5 bases had no gene match. This CDR3 comprises 15 residues. The CDR3: CASSVGAGTTYEQYF. CDR3 nucleotides: TGTGCCAGCAGCGTAGGAGCGGGAACAACCTACGAGCAGTACTTC.

In its sample, this clone was seen once. The V and J genes are TRBV5-5 and TRBJ1-3, with 7 bases that match TRBD1. The CDR3 loop spans 17 amino acids. With 1 base clipped from V and 0 bases from J, the junction kept 7 bases outside the gene matches. The germline V gene encodes CDR1 SGHKS and CDR2 YYEKEE (reference sequence). CDR3 sequence: CASSLQRDSLSGNTIYF. In DNA form, the CDR3 reads TGTGCCAGCAGCTTGCAACGGGACAGCCTCTCTGGAAACACCATATATTTT.

This rearrangement joins TRBV19 to TRBJ2-1; 12 bases line up with TRBD1. V lost 5 bases, J lost 13 bases, and 9 bases stayed unmatched. Germline V CDR1 and CDR2: LNHDA, SQIVND (reference sequence). There are 14 residues in the CDR3. CDR3 coding DNA: TGTGCCAGTAGTTCACCGGGACAGGGGGCGAGACAGTTCTTC. The encoded protein is CASSSPGQGARQFF.

The chain joins TRBV29-1 to TRBJ1-1, with 9 bases fitting TRBD1. Germline lookup yields CDR1 SQVTM and CDR2 ANQGSEA. CDR3 size: 12 residues. J gave up 6 bases and V 6 bases, and 5 bases lay outside the gene matches. CDR3 residues: CSVATGGAEAFF. In DNA form, the CDR3 reads TGCAGCGTGGCTACAGGGGGCGCTGAAGCTTTCTTT.